This note documents a single T cell receptor (beta chain) sequence. The sample holds other DNA sequences that translate to the same CDR3. The PCR used 60 Vbeta and 13 Jbeta primers. Method: immunoSEQ multiplex PCR; TCRdb's copy keeps in-frame clones and lacks some. The top ten hold 0.63% of the sample, which has some 200,000 clones, over 60% seen once. This sample stems from a study of cytomegalovirus exposure and HLA in healthy donors. Per the germline V gene, CDR1 is SGHVS and CDR2 is FQNEAQ. The CDR3 is 15 amino acids. V lost 3 bases and J lost 0, with 12 bases in between. This chain links TRBV7-8 with TRBJ2-7, with D perhaps matching TRBD2 (6 bases). What was sequenced was PBMCs. The clonotype was recovered from a man aged 18 to 30 in good health and CMV-seronegative. The DNA of the CDR3 is TGTGCCAGCAGCTTGGGTCTAGCGTTCTCCTACGAGCAGTACTTC. Its translation is CASSLGLAFSYEQYF.